This T cell receptor (beta chain) was observed in a study of technical replicates of blood from several donors. The germline CDR1 and CDR2 sequences are MNHEY and SVGAGI. V was clipped by 5 bases and J by 7 bases; unmatched bases: 9. The length of the CDR3 is 15 residues. The protocol was immunoSEQ multiplex PCR, while the TCRdb copy is restricted to in-frame clones and leaves out a portion. This table has 100,000 or so clones, just over 95% appearing once. This sequence joins TRBV6-5 and TRBJ2-7; TRBD1 matches at 12 bases. Material: T cells isolated from PBMCs. This clonotype was sampled from a human donor in good health. The CDR3 protein is CASSRPGQGAREQYF. CDR3 nucleotide sequence: TGTGCCAGCAGTCGGCCGGGACAGGGGGCTCGGGAGCAGTACTTC.